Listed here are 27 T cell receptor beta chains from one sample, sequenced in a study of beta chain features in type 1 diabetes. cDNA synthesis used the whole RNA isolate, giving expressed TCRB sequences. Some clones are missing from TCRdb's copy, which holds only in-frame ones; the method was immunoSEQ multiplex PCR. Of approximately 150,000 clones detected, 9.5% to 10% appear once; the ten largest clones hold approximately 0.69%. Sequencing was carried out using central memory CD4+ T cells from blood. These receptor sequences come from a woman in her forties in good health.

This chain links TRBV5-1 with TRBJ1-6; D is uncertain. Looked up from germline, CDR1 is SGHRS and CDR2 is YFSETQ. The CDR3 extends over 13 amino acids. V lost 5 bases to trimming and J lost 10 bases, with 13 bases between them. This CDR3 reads CASRYEEESPLHF. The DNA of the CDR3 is TGCGCCAGCAGATATGAAGAGGAATCACCCCTCCACTTT.

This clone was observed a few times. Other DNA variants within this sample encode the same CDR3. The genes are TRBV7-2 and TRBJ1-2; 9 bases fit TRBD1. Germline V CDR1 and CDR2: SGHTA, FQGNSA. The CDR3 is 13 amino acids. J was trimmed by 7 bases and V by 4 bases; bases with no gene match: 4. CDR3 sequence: CASSWDRDSGYTF. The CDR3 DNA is TGTGCCAGCAGCTGGGACAGGGACAGTGGCTACACCTTC.

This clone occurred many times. The chain's CDR3 is CASRSGVDTEAFF. The CDR3 nucleotides read TGTGCCAGCAGGTCAGGCGTAGACACTGAAGCTTTCTTT. The chain recombines TRBV28 with TRBJ1-1; D remains unclear. The CDR3 length is 13 residues. CDR1 is MDHEN, CDR2 SYDVKM, per germline. Trimming removed 6 bases at V and 3 bases at J, with 11 bases between. Using reference TRBV28 and TRBJ1-1 for the parts outside the CDR3, the full variable domain is DVKVTQSSRYLVKRTGEKVFLECVQDMDHENMFWYRQDPGLGLRLIYFSYDVKMKEKGDIPEGYSVSREKKERFSLILESASTNQTSMYLCASRSGVDTEAFFGQGTRLTVV.

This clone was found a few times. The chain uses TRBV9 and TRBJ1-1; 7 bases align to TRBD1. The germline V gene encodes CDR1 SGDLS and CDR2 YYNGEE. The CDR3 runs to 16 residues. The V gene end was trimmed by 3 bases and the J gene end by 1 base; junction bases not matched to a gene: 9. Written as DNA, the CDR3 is TGTGCCAGCAGCGGGCGGACAGGAGGTAGGAACACTGAAGCTTTCTTT. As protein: CASSGRTGGRNTEAFF.

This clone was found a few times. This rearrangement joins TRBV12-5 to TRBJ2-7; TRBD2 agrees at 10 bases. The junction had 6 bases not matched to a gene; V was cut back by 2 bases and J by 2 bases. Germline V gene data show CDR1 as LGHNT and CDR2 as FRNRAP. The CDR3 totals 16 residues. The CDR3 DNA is TGTGCTAGTGGTTTGCTCCAACTAGCGGGGCCCTACGAGCAGTACTTC. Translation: CASGLLQLAGPYEQYF.

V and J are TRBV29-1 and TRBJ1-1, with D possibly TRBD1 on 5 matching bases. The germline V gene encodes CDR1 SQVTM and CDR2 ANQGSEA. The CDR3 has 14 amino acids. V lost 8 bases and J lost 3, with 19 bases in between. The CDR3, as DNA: TGCAGCAGTAGGTCGTGGGGCCGGGACACTGAAGCTTTCTTT. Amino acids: CSSRSWGRDTEAFF.

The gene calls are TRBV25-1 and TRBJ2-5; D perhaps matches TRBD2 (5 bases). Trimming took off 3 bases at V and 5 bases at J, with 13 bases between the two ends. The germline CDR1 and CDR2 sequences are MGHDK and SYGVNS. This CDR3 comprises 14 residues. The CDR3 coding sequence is TGTGCCAGCAGTGATTCTCGGGGTTTGGAGACCCAGTACTTC. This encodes CASSDSRGLETQYF.

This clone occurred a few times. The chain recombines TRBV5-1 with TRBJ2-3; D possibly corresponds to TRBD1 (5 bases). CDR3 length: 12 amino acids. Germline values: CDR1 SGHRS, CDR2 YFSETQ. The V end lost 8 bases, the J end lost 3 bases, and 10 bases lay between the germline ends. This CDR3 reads CASSPGTDTQYF. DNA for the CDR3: TGCGCCAGTAGCCCAGGGACAGATACGCAGTATTTT.

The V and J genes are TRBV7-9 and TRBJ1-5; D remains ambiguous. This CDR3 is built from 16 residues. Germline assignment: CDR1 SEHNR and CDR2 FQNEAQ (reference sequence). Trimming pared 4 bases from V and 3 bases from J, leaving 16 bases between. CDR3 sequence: CASSSVLRGYNQPQHF. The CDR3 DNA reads TGTGCCAGCAGCTCCGTGCTCCGGGGTTACAATCAGCCCCAGCATTTT.

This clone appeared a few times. The CDR3 nucleotides read TGCGCCAGCAGCCAAGAGGGGGGGCTGAGCTCCTACAATGAGCAGTTCTTC. Its translation: CASSQEGGLSSYNEQFF. The rearrangement joins TRBV4-3 to TRBJ2-1, with D perhaps TRBD2 (7 bases). The length of the CDR3 is 17 residues. Per the germline V gene, CDR1 is LGHNA and CDR2 is YSLEER. V lost 0 bases to trimming and J lost 0 bases, with 12 bases between them.

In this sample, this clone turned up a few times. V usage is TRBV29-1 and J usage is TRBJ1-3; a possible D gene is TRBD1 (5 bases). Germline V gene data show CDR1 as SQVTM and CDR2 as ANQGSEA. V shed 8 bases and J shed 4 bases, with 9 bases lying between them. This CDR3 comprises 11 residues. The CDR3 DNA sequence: TGCAGCTTTCGGGGGGGAAACACCATATATTTT. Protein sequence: CSFRGGNTIYF. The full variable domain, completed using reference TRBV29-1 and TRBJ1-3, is SAVISQKPSRDICQRGTSLTIQCQVDSQVTMMFWYRQQPGQSLTLIATANQGSEATYESGFVIDKFPISRPNLTFSTLTVSNMSPEDSSIYLCSFRGGNTIYFGEGSWLTVV.

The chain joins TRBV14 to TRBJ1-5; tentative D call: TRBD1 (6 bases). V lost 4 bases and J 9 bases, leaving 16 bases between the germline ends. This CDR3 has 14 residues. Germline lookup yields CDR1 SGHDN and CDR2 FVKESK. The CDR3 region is CASSPQGLQGPQHF. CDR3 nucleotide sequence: TGTGCCAGCAGCCCCCAGGGGCTACAGGGGCCCCAGCATTTT. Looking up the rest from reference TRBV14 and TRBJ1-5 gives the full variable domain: EAGVTQFPSHSVIEKGQTVTLRCDPISGHDNLYWYRRVMGKEIKFLLHFVKESKQDESGMPNNRFLAERTGGTYSTLKVQPAELEDSGVYFCASSPQGLQGPQHFGDGTRLSIL.

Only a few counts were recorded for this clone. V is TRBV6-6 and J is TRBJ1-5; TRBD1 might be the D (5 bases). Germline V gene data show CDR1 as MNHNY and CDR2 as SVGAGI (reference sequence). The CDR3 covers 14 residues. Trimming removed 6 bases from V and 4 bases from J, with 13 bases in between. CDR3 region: CASSGQGRNQPQHF. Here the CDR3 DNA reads TGTGCCAGCAGCGGTCAGGGTCGAAATCAGCCCCAGCATTTT.

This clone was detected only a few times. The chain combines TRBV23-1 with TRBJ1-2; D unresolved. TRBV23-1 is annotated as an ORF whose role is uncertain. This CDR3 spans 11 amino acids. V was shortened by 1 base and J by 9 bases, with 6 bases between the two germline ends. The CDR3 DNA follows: TGCGCCAGCAGTCAATGGCCCCGCTACACCTTC. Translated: CASSQWPRYTF.

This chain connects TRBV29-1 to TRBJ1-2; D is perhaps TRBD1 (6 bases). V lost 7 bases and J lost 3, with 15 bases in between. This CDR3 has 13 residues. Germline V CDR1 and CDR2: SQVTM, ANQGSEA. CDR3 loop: CSGRQGTDYGYTF. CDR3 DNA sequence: TGCAGCGGGCGGCAGGGGACGGACTATGGCTACACCTTC.

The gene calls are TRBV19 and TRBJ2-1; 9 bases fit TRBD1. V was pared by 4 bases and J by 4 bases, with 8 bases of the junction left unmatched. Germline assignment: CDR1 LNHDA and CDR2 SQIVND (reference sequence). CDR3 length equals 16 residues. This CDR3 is CASSTDRGQHYNEQFF. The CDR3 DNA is TGTGCCAGTAGTACGGACAGGGGCCAGCATTACAATGAGCAGTTCTTC.

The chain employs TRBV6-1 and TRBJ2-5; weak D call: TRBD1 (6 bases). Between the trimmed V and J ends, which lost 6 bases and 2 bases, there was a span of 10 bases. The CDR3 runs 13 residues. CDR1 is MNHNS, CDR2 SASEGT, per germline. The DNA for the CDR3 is TGTGCCAGCAGCCCGACAGGACAAGAGACCCAGTACTTC. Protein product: CASSPTGQETQYF.

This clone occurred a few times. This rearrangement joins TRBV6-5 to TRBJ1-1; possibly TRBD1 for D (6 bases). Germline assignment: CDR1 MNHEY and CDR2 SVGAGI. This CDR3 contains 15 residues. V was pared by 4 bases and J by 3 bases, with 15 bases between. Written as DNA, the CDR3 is TGTGCCAGCAGTTCCCTCGTGACAGGAGACACTGAAGCTTTCTTT. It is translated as CASSSLVTGDTEAFF.

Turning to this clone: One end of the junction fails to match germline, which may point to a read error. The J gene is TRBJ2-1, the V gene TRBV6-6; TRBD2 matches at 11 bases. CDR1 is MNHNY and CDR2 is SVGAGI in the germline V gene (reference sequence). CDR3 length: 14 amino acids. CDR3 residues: CAGSPGLADNEQFF. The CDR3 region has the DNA TGTGCCGGCAGCCCGGGACTAGCGGACAATGAGCAGTTCTTC.

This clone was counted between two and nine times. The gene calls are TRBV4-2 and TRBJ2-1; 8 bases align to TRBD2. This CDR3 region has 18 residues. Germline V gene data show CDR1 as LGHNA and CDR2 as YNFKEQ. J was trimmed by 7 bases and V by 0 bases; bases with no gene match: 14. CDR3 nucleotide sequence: TGTGCCAGCAGCCAAGATCGGGGAGGAGCGGGGGATAGGAATGAGCAGTTCTTC. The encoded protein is CASSQDRGGAGDRNEQFF.

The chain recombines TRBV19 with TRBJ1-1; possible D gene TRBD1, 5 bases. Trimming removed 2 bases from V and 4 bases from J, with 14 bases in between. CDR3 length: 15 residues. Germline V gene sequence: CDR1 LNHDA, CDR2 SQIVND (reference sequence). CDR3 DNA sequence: TGTGCCAGTAGTATACAGGGCCCCCTCGTCACTGAAGCTTTCTTT. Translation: CASSIQGPLVTEAFF. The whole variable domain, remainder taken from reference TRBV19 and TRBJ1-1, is DGGITQSPKYLFRKEGQNVTLSCEQNLNHDAMYWYRQDPGQGLRLIYYSQIVNDFQKGDIAEGYSVSREKKESFPLTVTSAQKNPTAFYLCASSIQGPLVTEAFFGQGTRLTVV.

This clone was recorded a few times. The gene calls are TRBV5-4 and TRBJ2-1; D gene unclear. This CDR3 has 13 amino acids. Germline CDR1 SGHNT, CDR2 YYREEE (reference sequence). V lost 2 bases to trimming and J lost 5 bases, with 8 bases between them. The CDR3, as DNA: TGTGCCAGCAGCTTAGAGGTGAACAATGAGCAGTTCTTC. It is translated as CASSLEVNNEQFF. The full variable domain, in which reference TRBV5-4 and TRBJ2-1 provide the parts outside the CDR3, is ETGVTQSPTHLIKTRGQQVTLRCSSQSGHNTVSWYQQALGQGPQFIFQYYREEENGRGNFPPRFSGLQFPNYSSELNVNALELDDSALYLCASSLEVNNEQFFGPGTRLTVL.

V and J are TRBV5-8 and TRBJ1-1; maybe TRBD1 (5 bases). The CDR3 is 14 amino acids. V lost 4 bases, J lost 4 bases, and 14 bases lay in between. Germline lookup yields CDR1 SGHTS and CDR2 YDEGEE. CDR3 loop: CASSDWGVGTEAFF. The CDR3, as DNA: TGTGCCAGCAGCGACTGGGGGGTTGGCACTGAAGCTTTCTTT.

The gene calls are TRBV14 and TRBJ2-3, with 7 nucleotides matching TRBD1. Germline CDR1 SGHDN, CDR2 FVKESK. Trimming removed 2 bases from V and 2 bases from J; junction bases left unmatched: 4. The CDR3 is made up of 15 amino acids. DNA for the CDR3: TGTGCCAGCAGCCAAAGACAGGGAAACACAGATACGCAGTATTTT. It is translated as CASSQRQGNTDTQYF.

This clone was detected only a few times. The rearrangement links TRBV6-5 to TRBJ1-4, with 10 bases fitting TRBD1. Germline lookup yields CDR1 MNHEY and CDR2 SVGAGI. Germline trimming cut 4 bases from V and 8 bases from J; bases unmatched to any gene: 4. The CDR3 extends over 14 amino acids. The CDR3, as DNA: TGTGCCAGCAGTTCGGACAGGGGGTACGAAAAACTGTTTTTT. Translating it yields CASSSDRGYEKLFF.

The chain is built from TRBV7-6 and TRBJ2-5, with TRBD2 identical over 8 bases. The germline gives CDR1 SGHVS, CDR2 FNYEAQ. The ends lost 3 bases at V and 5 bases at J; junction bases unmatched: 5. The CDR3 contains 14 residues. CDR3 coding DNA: TGTGCCAGCAGCTTGAATCCGGGGGGGGAGACCCAGTACTTC. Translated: CASSLNPGGETQYF. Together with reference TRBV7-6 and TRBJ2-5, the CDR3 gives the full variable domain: GAGVSQSPRYKVTKRGQDVALRCDPISGHVSLYWYRQALGQGPEFLTYFNYEAQQDKSGLPNDRFSAERPEGSISTLTIQRTEQRDSAMYRCASSLNPGGETQYFGPGTRLLVL.

The CDR3 region has the DNA TGTGCCATCAGTACTGGGAGTTACTATGGCTACACCTTC. Translating it yields CAISTGSYYGYTF. The genes are TRBV10-3 and TRBJ1-2, with no clear D. Germline CDR1 ENHRY, CDR2 SYGVKD. Deletions cut 5 bases from V and 3 bases from J, with 10 bases between. This CDR3 has 13 residues.